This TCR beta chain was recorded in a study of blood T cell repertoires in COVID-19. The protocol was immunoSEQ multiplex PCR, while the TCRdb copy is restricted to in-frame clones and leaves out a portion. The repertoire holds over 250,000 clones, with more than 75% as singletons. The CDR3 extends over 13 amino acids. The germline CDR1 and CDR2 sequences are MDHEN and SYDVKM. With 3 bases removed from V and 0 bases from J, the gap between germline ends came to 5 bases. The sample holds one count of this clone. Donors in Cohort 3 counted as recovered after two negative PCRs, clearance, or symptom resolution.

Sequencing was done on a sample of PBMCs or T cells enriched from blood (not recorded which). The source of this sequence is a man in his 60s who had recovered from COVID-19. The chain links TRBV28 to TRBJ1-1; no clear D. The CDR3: CASSFEVNTEAFF. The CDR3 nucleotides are TGTGCCAGCAGTTTCGAGGTGAACACTGAAGCTTTCTTT.